This T cell receptor beta chain was sequenced in a study of T cell responses to AZD1222 COVID-19 vaccine. Study results and caveats: Seropositive AZD1222 recipients at baseline numbered only five or six. Clonal diversity was possibly underestimated; the donors were predominantly white British and more often female. Once two AZD1222 doses were given, Spike-specific TCR breadth and depth went up. The study found vaccine-associated CD4 TCRs spanning spike, dominant at 160-218 and 743-854.

As for this clone: As yet, its antigen is unknown.

Germline V CDR1 and CDR2: KGHDR, SFDVKD. The CDR3 has 13 residues. Trimming took off 0 bases at V and 5 bases at J, with 7 bases between the two ends. Some clones are missing from TCRdb's copy, which holds only in-frame ones; the method was immunoSEQ multiplex PCR. The sample lists around 80,000 clones, approximately 90% occurring once. This sequence was found in an adult who received the AZD1222 COVID-19 vaccine. Sequenced here: peripheral blood, sampled 28 days after the second AZD1222 dose. This sequence joins TRBV24-1 and TRBJ2-7; D gene uncertain. CDR3 in DNA: TGTGCCACCAGTGATTTGCAAGCTGACGAGCAGTACTTC. This translates into CATSDLQADEQYF.